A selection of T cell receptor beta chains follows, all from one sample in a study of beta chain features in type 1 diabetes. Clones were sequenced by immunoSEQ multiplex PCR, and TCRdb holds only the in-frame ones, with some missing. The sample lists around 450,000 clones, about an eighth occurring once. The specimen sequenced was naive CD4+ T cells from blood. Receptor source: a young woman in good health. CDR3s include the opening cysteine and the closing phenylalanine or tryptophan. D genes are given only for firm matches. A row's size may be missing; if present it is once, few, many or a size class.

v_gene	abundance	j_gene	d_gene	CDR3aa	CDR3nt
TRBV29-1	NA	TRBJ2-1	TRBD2	CSVEDKASGRNEQFF	TGCAGCGTTGAAGATAAGGCTAGCGGGAGGAATGAGCAGTTCTTC
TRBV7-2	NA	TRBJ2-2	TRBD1	CASSLATGRTGELFF	TGTGCCAGCAGCTTAGCGACAGGGAGAACCGGGGAGCTGTTTTTT
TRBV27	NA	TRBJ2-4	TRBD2	CASSLNRRTSGKLF	TGTGCCAGCAGCCTTAACCGCCGGACTAGCGGGAAGCTTTTC
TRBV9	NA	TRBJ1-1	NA	CASSASGWGDTEAFF	TGTGCCAGCAGCGCAAGCGGATGGGGGGACACTGAAGCTTTCTTT
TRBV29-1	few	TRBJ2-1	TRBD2	CSVTSGSSYNEQFF	TGCAGCGTTACTAGCGGGAGCTCCTACAATGAGCAGTTCTTC
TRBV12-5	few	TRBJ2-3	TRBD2	CASGLGSGVSTDTQYF	TGTGCTAGTGGTTTGGGTAGCGGGGTTAGCACAGATACGCAGTATTTT
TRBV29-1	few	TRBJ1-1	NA	CSAVDRSDTEAFF	TGCAGCGCCGTGGACAGATCTGACACTGAAGCTTTCTTT
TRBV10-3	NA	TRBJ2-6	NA	CAISEGTGPGANVLTF	TGTGCCATCAGTGAGGGAACAGGGCCCGGGGCCAACGTCCTGACTTTC
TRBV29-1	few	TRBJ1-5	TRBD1	CSVSQGASQPQHF	TGCAGCGTTTCGCAGGGGGCAAGTCAGCCCCAGCATTTT
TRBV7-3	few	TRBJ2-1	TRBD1	CASSRTGLGDEQFF	TGTGCCAGCAGCCGGACAGGGCTAGGCGATGAGCAGTTCTTC
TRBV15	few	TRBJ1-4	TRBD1	CATSILQGHPEKLFF	TGTGCCACCAGCATCCTACAGGGGCACCCAGAAAAACTGTTTTTT
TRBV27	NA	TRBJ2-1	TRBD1	CASSPGQASYNEQFF	TGTGCCAGCAGTCCCGGACAGGCCTCCTACAATGAGCAGTTCTTC
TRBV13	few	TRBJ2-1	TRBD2	CASSLGGGSSYNEQFF	TGTGCCAGCAGCTTAGGCGGCGGGAGTTCCTACAATGAGCAGTTCTTC
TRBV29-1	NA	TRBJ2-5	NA	CSAGRQGETQYF	TGCAGCGCCGGTCGGCAGGGTGAGACCCAGTACTTC
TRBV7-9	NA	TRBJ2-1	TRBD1	CASSLFPRGHGNEQFF	TGTGCCAGCAGCTTATTTCCCAGGGGGCACGGGAATGAGCAGTTCTTC
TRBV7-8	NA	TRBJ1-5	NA	CASSLTQGGNQPQHF	TGTGCCAGCAGCTTAACCCAGGGCGGCAATCAGCCCCAGCATTTT
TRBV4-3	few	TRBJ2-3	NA	CASSQDPGFTDTQYF	TGCGCCAGCAGCCAAGATCCGGGATTCACAGATACGCAGTATTTT
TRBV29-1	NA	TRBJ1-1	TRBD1	CSANRGTEAFF	TGCAGCGCGAACAGGGGCACTGAAGCTTTCTTT
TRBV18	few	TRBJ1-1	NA	CASSPGVENTEAFF	TGTGCCAGCTCACCGGGGGTGGAGAACACTGAAGCTTTCTTT
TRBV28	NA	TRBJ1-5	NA	CASKQGGNQPQHF	TGTGCCAGCAAACAGGGTGGCAATCAGCCCCAGCATTTT
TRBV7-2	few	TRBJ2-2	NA	CASSLTKTETGELFF	TGTGCCAGCAGCTTAACCAAGACTGAAACCGGGGAGCTGTTTTTT
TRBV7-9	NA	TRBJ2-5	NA	CASSLERASQETQYF	TGTGCCAGCAGCTTAGAGAGGGCTAGCCAAGAGACCCAGTACTTC
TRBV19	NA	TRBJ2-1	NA	CASRPTREGRNEQFF	TGTGCCAGTAGACCGACTAGAGAGGGGCGCAATGAGCAGTTCTTC
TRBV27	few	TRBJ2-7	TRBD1	CASRYQGARIEQYF	TGTGCCAGCAGATATCAGGGGGCGCGGATCGAGCAGTACTTC
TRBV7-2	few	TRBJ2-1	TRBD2	CASSATSGYSYNEQFF	TGTGCCAGCAGCGCGACTAGCGGGTACTCCTACAATGAGCAGTTCTTC
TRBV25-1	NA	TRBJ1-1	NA	CASSVPGVNTEAFF	TGTGCCAGCAGTGTTCCCGGGGTGAACACTGAAGCTTTCTTT
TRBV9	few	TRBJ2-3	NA	CASSVGGRAATDTQYF	TGTGCCAGCAGCGTAGGGGGGCGGGCGGCCACAGATACGCAGTATTTT
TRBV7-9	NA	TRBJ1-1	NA	CASSYYRENTEAFF	TGTGCCAGCAGTTATTACAGGGAGAACACTGAAGCTTTCTTT
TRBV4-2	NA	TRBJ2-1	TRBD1	CASSQGDRVYNEQFF	TGTGCCAGCAGCCAAGGAGACAGGGTCTACAATGAGCAGTTCTTC
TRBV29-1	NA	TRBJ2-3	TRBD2	CSVGGSGSVGGTDTQYF	TGCAGCGTTGGAGGTAGCGGGAGCGTAGGCGGCACAGATACGCAGTATTTT
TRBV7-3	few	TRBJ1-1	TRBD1	CASSSAGGNTEAFF	TGTGCCAGCAGCTCAGCAGGGGGTAATACTGAAGCTTTCTTT
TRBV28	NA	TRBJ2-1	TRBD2	CASSFSSASGTNEQFF	TGTGCCAGCAGTTTTTCGTCCGCTAGCGGGACAAATGAGCAGTTCTTC
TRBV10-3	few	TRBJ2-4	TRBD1	CAIRGTVKDIQYF	TGTGCCATCAGGGGGACAGTCAAGGACATTCAGTACTTC
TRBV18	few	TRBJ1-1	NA	CASSLDRNRNTEAFF	TGTGCCAGCTCACTTGACAGGAACCGGAACACTGAAGCTTTCTTT
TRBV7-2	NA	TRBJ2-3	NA	CASSLWRESTDTQYF	TGTGCCAGCAGCTTATGGCGGGAAAGCACAGATACGCAGTATTTT
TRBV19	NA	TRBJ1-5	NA	CASSQTSRTQHF	TGTGCCAGTAGTCAGACGTCGAGGACCCAGCATTTT
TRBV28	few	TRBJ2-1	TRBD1	CASRDRGLHEQFF	TGTGCCAGCCGGGACAGGGGGCTGCATGAGCAGTTCTTC
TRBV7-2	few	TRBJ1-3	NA	CASSPYRAAGNTIYF	TGTGCCAGCAGCCCTTACAGGGCCGCGGGAAACACCATATATTTT
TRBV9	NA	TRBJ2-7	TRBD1	CASSPGGSKTYEQYF	TGTGCCAGCAGCCCAGGGGGAAGCAAGACCTACGAGCAGTACTTC
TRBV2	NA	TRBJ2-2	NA	CASRIPQRNTGELFF	TGTGCCAGCAGGATACCGCAGCGGAACACCGGGGAGCTGTTTTTT
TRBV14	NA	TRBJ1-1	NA	CASSQVQGLRNTEAFF	TGTGCCAGCAGCCAAGTACAAGGGCTACGGAACACTGAAGCTTTCTTT
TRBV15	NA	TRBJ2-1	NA	CATSWYNEQFF	TGTGCCACCAGCTGGTACAATGAGCAGTTCTTC
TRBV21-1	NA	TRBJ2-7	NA	CASHRKFTSYEQYF	TGTGCCAGCCACCGCAAGTTCACCTCCTACGAGCAGTACTTC
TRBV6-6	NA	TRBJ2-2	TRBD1	CASRLQQGARDGELFF	TGTGCCAGCCGATTACAACAGGGGGCGCGTGACGGGGAGCTGTTTTTT
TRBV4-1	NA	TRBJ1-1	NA	CASSQGQGGHTEAFF	TGCGCCAGCAGCCAAGGGCAGGGTGGGCACACTGAAGCTTTCTTT
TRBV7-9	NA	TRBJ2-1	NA	CASSHTGQGGYNEQFF	TGTGCCAGCAGCCACACCGGACAGGGAGGGTACAATGAGCAGTTCTTC
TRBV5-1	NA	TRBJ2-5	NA	CASSLARGMETQYF	TGCGCCAGCAGCTTAGCGCGGGGAATGGAGACCCAGTACTTC
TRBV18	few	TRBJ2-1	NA	CASSPPGPSSREQFF	TGTGCCAGCTCACCTCCCGGCCCCTCGAGTCGGGAGCAGTTCTTC
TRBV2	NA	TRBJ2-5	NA	CASSEAHVGTQYF	TGTGCCAGCAGTGAAGCGCATGTAGGGACCCAGTACTTC
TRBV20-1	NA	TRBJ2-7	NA	CSATSPYEQYF	TGCAGTGCTACCAGCCCCTACGAGCAGTACTTC
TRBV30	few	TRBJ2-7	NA	CAWSFGGTGEQYF	TGTGCCTGGAGTTTCGGGGGGACAGGAGAGCAGTACTTC
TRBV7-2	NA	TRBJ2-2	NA	CASSFGGLNTGELFF	TGTGCCAGCAGCTTCGGAGGTCTTAACACCGGGGAGCTGTTTTTT
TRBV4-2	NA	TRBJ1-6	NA	CASSQDYGSSYNSPLHF	TGTGCCAGCAGCCAAGATTACGGGAGCTCCTATAATTCACCCCTCCACTTT
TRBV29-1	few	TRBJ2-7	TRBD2	CSVAPGLAFDEQYF	TGCAGCGTCGCCCCGGGACTAGCGTTCGACGAGCAGTACTTC
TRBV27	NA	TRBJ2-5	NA	CASRGLGALETQYF	TGTGCCAGCAGAGGACTGGGGGCCCTAGAGACCCAGTACTTC
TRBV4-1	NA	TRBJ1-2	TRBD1	CASSQVGQGYGYTF	TGCGCCAGCAGCCAAGTGGGACAGGGCTATGGCTACACCTTC
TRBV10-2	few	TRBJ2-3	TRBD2	CASSASGRVADTQYF	TGCGCCAGCAGTGCGAGCGGGAGAGTAGCAGATACGCAGTATTTT
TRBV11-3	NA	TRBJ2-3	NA	CASSFDSTDTQYF	TGTGCCAGCAGCTTCGACAGCACAGATACGCAGTATTTT
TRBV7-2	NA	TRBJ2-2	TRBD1	CASSLAGTGNTGELFF	TGTGCCAGCAGCTTAGCCGGGACAGGGAACACCGGGGAGCTGTTTTTT
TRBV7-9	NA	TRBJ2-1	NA	CAIHGRANSYNEQFF	TGTGCCATCCATGGAAGGGCTAACTCCTACAATGAGCAGTTCTTC